This T cell receptor beta chain came from a study of control samples from healthy donors and cancer patients. Here immunoSEQ multiplex PCR was the method, and the copy in TCRdb shows in-frame clones only, minus some. The data show around 160,000 clones, approximately 93% seen once. This clone was found once. Germline CDR1 is SGHVS and CDR2 is FNYEAQ. This CDR3 is 15 amino acids long. V dropped 5 bases and J dropped 0; count of bases not matched to a gene: 6. This clonotype was obtained from a man between 18 and 29 years old in good health. The chain couples TRBV7-6 to TRBJ2-7, with TRBD1 matching 8 bases. Sequenced material: blood. The CDR3 nucleotides read TGTGCCAGCAGCATTGGACAGGGCAGCTCCTACGAGCAGTACTTC. Encoded protein: CASSIGQGSSYEQYF.